The next 11 T cell receptor beta chains were all read from a single sample in a study of blood T cells in healthy people across ages. The use of a sample-barcoded 5' primer and a J-beta primer mix characterized a second PCR of roughly 6 to 11 cycles. From the 5' RACE reads, TCRdb called clonotypes with MiXCR, one entry per CDR3 protein. The table shows more than 1,400,000 distinct CDR3 sequences, with around 39% occurring only once. The sample taken for sequencing was blood. These receptors were taken from a woman younger than 30 in good health.

The chain has TRBV20-1 and TRBJ2-7; 7 bases agree with TRBD2. The trim removed 7 bases at V and 3 bases at J, leaving 9 bases unmatched. The germline CDR1 and CDR2 sequences are DFQATT and SNEGSKA (reference sequence). This CDR3 is built from 13 residues. In nucleotides, the CDR3 is TGCAGTGTTGGGAGGGCGGGGGACTACGAGCAGTACTTC. The encoded protein is CSVGRAGDYEQYF.

The J gene is TRBJ2-3, the V gene TRBV5-4, with D maybe TRBD1 (7 bases). V lost 7 bases and J lost 2, with 17 bases in between. This CDR3 has 15 residues. The V gene's germline CDR1 is SGHNT and CDR2 YYREEE (reference sequence). Written as DNA, the CDR3 is TGTGCCAGCGTCCCGGAGGGGGCGGACACAGATACGCAGTATTTT. It specifies CASVPEGADTDTQYF. Supplemented by reference TRBV5-4 and TRBJ2-3, the full variable domain reads ETGVTQSPTHLIKTRGQQVTLRCSSQSGHNTVSWYQQALGQGPQFIFQYYREEENGRGNFPPRFSGLQFPNYSSELNVNALELDDSALYLCASVPEGADTDTQYFGPGTRLTVL.

This clonotype showed up just a few times. The chain links TRBV7-2 to TRBJ2-7, with TRBD2 identical over 7 bases. With 0 bases clipped from V and 2 bases from J, the junction kept 7 bases outside the gene matches. In germline, CDR1 is SGHTA, CDR2 FQGNSA. The CDR3 sequence is 16 residues long. CDR3 protein: CASSLAGGVSPYEQYF. Written as DNA, the CDR3 is TGTGCCAGCAGCTTAGCGGGAGGGGTTTCCCCCTACGAGCAGTACTTC.

DNA of the CDR3: TGTGCCAGCAGCCAAGGTGCGGGACGGGGCTATGGCTACACCTTC. Translating it yields CASSQGAGRGYGYTF. V is TRBV3-1 and J is TRBJ1-2; maybe TRBD1 (5 bases). CDR1 is LGHDT and CDR2 is YNNKEL in the germline V gene (reference sequence). Trimming took off 1 base at V and 4 bases at J, with 13 bases between the two ends. This CDR3 region has 15 residues.

This chain connects TRBV3-1 to TRBJ1-2; no firm D call. Germline V gene sequence: CDR1 LGHDT, CDR2 YNNKEL (reference sequence). The CDR3 consists of 13 residues. Between the trimmed V and J ends, which lost 0 bases and 5 bases, there was a span of 7 bases. The chain's CDR3 is CASSQELLYGYTF. CDR3 nucleotide sequence: TGTGCCAGCAGCCAAGAGTTATTATATGGCTACACCTTC.

V usage is TRBV12-3 or TRBV12-4 and J usage is TRBJ2-7; TRBD2 matches at 9 bases. V shed 5 bases, J shed 0 bases, and the junction held 8 bases outside the gene matches. The CDR3 covers 16 residues. The chain's CDR3 is CASSPRYSGSSYEQYF. The CDR3 bases are TGTGCCAGCAGTCCCCGTTATAGCGGGAGCTCCTACGAGCAGTACTTC.

This clonotype was detected a few times. The CDR3 sequence is CASSLQFYEQYF. CDR3 bases: TGTGCCAGCAGTCTGCAGTTCTACGAGCAGTACTTC. The chain carries TRBV28 and TRBJ2-7; D is ambiguous. The CDR3 extends over 12 amino acids. Germline V CDR1 and CDR2: MDHEN, SYDVKM. The germline V and J ends were trimmed by 5 bases and 3 bases, with 8 bases remaining between them.

The gene calls are TRBV6-5 and TRBJ2-3, with TRBD2 as a possible D gene (5 bases). The length of the CDR3 is 18 residues. Germline V gene data show CDR1 as MNHEY and CDR2 as SVGAGI. V lost 2 bases to trimming and J lost 6 bases, with 24 bases between them. In nucleotides, the CDR3 is TGTGCCAGCAGTTACGGTTTTCGGGGTAGCGAGGAGGCGGATACGCAGTATTTT. Residues: CASSYGFRGSEEADTQYF.

This sequence joins TRBV6-5 and TRBJ2-5, with 9 bases aligning to TRBD1. This CDR3 is 14 amino acids long. V shed 4 bases and J 5 bases; nucleotides not matched to a gene: 5. Germline CDR1 MNHEY, CDR2 SVGAGI. The chain's CDR3 is CASSSYRGRETQYF. CDR3 bases: TGTGCCAGCAGTTCCTACAGGGGGCGTGAGACCCAGTACTTC.

The V call is TRBV12-3 or TRBV12-4, the J call TRBJ1-2; the D is unclear. V was cut by 10 bases and J by 3 bases, with 27 bases left in between. CDR3 length equals 17 residues. This chain's CDR3 is CAIRATWEAFGHYGYTF. DNA of the CDR3: TGTGCCATACGCGCGACATGGGAGGCATTCGGGCACTATGGCTACACCTTC.

The V call is TRBV5-1, the J call TRBJ2-7; 7 positions match TRBD1. The CDR3 extends over 16 amino acids. The V gene end was trimmed by 4 bases and the J gene end by 3 bases; junction bases not matched to a gene: 13. Germline V lookup: CDR1 SGHRS, CDR2 YFSETQ. CDR3 DNA: TGCGCCAGCAGCGCCCAAGGTTACAGGGGCGGCTACGAGCAGTACTTC. This codes for CASSAQGYRGGYEQYF.